Reported below is one TCR beta chain. Assay: immunoSEQ multiplex PCR; the TCRdb copy retains only in-frame clones and omits some. The sample contains about 82,000 clones, more than 80% of which appear only once. The data were obtained in a study of T cell responses to AZD1222 COVID-19 vaccine. The CDR3 extends over 16 amino acids. From germline, CDR1 is MRHNA and CDR2 SNTAGT. The ends were cut back, 6 bases at V and 7 bases at J, with 24 bases in the middle. This receptor was taken from an adult in good health. Here the sequenced sample was peripheral blood, taken on day 0 of AZD1222 vaccination. The V call is TRBV6-4, the J call TRBJ1-2, with TRBD1 as a possible D gene (6 bases). The CDR3 spells CASRWALPPDRLGYTF. DNA for the CDR3: TGTGCCAGCAGATGGGCGCTGCCACCAGACAGGCTTGGCTACACCTTC.